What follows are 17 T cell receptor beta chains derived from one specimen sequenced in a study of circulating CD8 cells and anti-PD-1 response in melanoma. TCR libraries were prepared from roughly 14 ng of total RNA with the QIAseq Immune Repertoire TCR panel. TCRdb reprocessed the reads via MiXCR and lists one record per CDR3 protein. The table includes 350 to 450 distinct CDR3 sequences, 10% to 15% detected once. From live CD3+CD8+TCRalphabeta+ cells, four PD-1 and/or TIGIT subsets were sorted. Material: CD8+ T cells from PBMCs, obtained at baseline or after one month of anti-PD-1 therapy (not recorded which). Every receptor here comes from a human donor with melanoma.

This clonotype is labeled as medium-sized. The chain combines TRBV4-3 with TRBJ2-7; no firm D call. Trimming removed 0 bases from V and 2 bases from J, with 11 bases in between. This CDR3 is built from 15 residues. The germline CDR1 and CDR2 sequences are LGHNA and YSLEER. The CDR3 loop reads CASSQDVGIAYEQYF. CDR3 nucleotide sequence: TGCGCCAGCAGCCAAGATGTAGGGATCGCCTACGAGCAGTACTTC.

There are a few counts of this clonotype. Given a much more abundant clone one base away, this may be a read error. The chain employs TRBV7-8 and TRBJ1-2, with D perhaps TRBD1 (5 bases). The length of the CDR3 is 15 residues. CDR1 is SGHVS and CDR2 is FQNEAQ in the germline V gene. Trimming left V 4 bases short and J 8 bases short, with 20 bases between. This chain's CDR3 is CASSSGHGPPWGYTF. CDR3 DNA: TGTGCCAGCAGCTCCGGACATGGGCCGCCTTGGGGCTACACCTTC.

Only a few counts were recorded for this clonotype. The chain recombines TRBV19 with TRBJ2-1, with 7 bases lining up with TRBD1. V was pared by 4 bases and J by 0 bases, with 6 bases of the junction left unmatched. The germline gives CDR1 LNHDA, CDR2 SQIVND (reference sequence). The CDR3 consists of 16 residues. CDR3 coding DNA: TGTGCCAGTAGTAGGTACAGGGGATCCTCCTACAATGAGCAGTTCTTC. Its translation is CASSRYRGSSYNEQFF.

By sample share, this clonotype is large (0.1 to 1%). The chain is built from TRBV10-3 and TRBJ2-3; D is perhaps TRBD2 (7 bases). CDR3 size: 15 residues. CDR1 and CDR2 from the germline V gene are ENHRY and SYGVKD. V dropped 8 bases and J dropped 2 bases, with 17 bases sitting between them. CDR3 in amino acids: CAIETGGVDTDTQYF. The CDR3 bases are TGTGCCATCGAAACGGGGGGCGTTGACACAGATACGCAGTATTTT.

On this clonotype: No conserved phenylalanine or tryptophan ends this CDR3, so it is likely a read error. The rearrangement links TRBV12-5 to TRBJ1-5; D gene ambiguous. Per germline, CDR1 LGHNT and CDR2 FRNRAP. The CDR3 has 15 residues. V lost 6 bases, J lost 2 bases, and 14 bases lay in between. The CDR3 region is CASGSGWDGNQPQHL. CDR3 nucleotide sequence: TGTGCTAGTGGCTCCGGATGGGATGGCAATCAGCCCCAGCATCTT.

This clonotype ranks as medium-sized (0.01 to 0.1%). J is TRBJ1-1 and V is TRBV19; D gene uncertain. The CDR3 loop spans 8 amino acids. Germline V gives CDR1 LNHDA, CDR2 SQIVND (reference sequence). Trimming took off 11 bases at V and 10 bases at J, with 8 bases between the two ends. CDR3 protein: CAGQRAFF. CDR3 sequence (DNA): TGTGCCGGCCAGAGAGCTTTCTTT.

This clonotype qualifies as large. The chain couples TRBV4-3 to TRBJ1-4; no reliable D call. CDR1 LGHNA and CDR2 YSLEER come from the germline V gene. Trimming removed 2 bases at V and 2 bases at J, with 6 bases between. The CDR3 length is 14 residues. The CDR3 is CASSQSRTNEKLFF. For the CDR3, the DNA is TGCGCCAGCAGCCAATCAAGGACTAATGAAAAACTGTTTTTT.

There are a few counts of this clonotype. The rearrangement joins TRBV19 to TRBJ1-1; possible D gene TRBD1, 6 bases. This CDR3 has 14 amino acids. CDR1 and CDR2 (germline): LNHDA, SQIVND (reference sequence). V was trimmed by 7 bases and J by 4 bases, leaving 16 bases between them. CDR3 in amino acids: CASIGTGLGTEAFF. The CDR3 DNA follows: TGTGCCAGTATTGGCACAGGGCTTGGCACTGAAGCTTTCTTT.

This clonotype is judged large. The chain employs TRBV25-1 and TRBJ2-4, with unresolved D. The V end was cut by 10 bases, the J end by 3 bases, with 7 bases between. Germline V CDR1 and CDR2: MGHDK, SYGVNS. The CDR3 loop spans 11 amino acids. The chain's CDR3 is CATFYKNIQYF. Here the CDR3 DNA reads TGTGCCACCTTCTACAAAAACATTCAGTACTTC.

The chain's CDR3 is CASSLGGGWTDTQYF. CDR3 nucleotides: TGTGCCAGCAGCTTAGGCGGGGGGTGGACAGATACGCAGTATTTT. This chain connects TRBV7-2 to TRBJ2-3, with 8 bases fitting TRBD2. The CDR3 extends over 15 amino acids. Germline V lookup: CDR1 SGHTA, CDR2 FQGNSA. V trimming: 1 base; J trimming: 3 bases; junction bases outside the gene matches: 3.

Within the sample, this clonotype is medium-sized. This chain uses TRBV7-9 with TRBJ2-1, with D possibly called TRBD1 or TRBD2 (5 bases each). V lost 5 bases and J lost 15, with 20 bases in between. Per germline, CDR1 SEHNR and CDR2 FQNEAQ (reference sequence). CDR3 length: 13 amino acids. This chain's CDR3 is CASSNRPRDLGFF. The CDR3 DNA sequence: TGTGCCAGCAGCAATAGGCCCCGGGACCTGGGGTTCTTC.

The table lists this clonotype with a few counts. The chain's CDR3 is CASSYFRDSGWEETQYF. CDR3 coding DNA: TGTGCCAGCAGCTACTTCCGGGACTCTGGTTGGGAAGAGACCCAGTACTTC. This chain joins TRBV7-9 and TRBJ2-5, with D possibly matching TRBD2 (6 bases). The V gene lost 4 bases and the J gene lost 3 bases, with 21 bases spanning the gap. CDR1 and CDR2 (germline): SEHNR, FQNEAQ (reference sequence). This CDR3 is 17 amino acids long. Using reference TRBV7-9 and TRBJ2-5 for the parts outside the CDR3, the full variable domain is DTGVSQNPRHKITKRGQNVTFRCDPISEHNRLYWYRQTLGQGPEFLTYFQNEAQLEKSRLLSDRFSAERPKGSFSTLEIQRTEQGDSAMYLCASSYFRDSGWEETQYFGPGTRLLVL.

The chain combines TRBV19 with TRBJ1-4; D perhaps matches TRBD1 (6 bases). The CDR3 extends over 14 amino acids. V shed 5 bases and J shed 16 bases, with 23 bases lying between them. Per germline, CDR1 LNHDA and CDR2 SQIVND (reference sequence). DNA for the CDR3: TGTGCCAGTAGTGCATGGCAGGGGCTAGCAGAACCGTTTTTT. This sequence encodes CASSAWQGLAEPFF.

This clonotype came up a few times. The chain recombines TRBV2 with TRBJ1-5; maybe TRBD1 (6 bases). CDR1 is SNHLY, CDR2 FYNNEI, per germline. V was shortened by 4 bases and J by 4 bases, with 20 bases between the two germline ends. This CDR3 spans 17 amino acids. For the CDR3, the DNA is TGTGCCAGCAGTGTTACCTGGGGGGACACCTTAAATCAGCCCCAGCATTTT. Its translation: CASSVTWGDTLNQPQHF.

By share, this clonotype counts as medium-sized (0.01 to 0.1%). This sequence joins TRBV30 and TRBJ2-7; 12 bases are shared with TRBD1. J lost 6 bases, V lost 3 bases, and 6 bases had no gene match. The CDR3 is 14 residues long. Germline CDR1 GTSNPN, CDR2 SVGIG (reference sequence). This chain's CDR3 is CAWSLGTGGFEQYF. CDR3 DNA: TGTGCCTGGAGCCTGGGGACAGGGGGCTTCGAGCAGTACTTC. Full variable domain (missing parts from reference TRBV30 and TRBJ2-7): SQTIHQWPATLVQPVGSPLSLECTVEGTSNPNLYWYRQAAGRGLQLLFYSVGIGQISSEVPQNLSASRPQDRQFILSSKKLLLSDSGFYLCAWSLGTGGFEQYFGPGTRLTVT.

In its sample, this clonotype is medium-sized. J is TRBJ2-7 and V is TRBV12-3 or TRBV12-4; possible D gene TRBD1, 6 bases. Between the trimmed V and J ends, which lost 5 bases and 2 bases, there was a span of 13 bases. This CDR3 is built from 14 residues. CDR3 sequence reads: CASSISGTTYEQYF. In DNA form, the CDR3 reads TGTGCCAGCAGTATTTCCGGGACAACCTACGAGCAGTACTTC.

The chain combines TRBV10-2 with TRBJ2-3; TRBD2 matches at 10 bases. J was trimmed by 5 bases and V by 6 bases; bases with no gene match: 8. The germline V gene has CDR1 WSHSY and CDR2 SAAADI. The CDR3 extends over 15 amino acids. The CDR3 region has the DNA TGCGCCAGCAGGATAGAGGCTAGCGGGGGAGATACGCAGTATTTT. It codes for CASRIEASGGDTQYF.